Each of the 14 T cell receptor beta chains below was sequenced from the same sample in a study of tumor and adjacent non-tumor tissue in lung cancer. The template was RNA from unsorted bulk tissue. A modified ARM-PCR protocol with three rounds of nested PCR amplified TCRbeta. MiXCR, applied by TCRdb to the multiplex PCR reads, yields one record per CDR3 protein. The sample contains about 93,000 distinct CDR3 sequences, less than 75% of which appear only once. Sample: lung tumor tissue. The source is a man between 60 and 70 years old with non-small cell lung cancer.

About this clonotype: Sequence at one end of the junction differs from germline and may be a read error. This chain joins TRBV29-1 and TRBJ2-1; D gene uncertain. CDR3 size: 13 residues. Germline CDR1 reads SQVTM; CDR2 reads ANQGSEA. Here the CDR3 DNA reads TGCAGTGTTGCAGAGAGCTCCTACAATGAGCCGTTCTTC. Translated, it gives CSVAESSYNEPFF.

With respect to this clonotype: Germline is not matched at one junction end, which may reflect a read error. This rearrangement joins TRBV10-3 to TRBJ2-1, with 10 bases fitting TRBD1. The CDR3 totals 19 residues. CDR1 ENHRY and CDR2 SYGVKD come from the germline V gene. CDR3 amino acids: CATSETPGGVTGGRNEQFF. The CDR3 DNA sequence: TGTGCCACCAGTGAGACCCCCGGTGGAGTGACAGGGGGCAGAAATGAGCAGTTCTTC.

In the case of this clonotype: One end of the junction does not line up with germline, which may come from a read error. V and J are TRBV7-9 and TRBJ2-1, with D perhaps matching TRBD2 (7 bases). The germline gives CDR1 SEHNR, CDR2 FQNEAQ (reference sequence). The CDR3 extends over 15 amino acids. The CDR3 DNA is TGTGCCAGCATCGCACCGGGGGCGACTAGCATTGAGGAGTTCTTC. This codes for CASIAPGATSIEEFF. Supplemented by reference TRBV7-9 and TRBJ2-1, the full variable domain reads DTGVSQNPRHKITKRGQNVTFRCDPISEHNRLYWYRQTLGQGPEFLTYFQNEAQLEKSRLLSDRFSAERPKGSFSTLEIQRTEQGDSAMYLCASIAPGATSIEEFFGPGTRLTVL.

This clonotype was counted many times. The chain is built from TRBV29-1 and TRBJ2-1; 10 nucleotides align to TRBD2. The CDR3 extends over 13 amino acids. The J segment lost 6 bases and the V segment lost 6 bases, leaving 5 bases of the junction unmatched. CDR1 and CDR2 from the germline V gene are SQVTM and ANQGSEA. The CDR3 DNA sequence: TGCAGCGTCGCCGGGACTAGCGCCAATGAGCAGTTCTTC. Translating it yields CSVAGTSANEQFF.

Concerning this clonotype itself: A read error may produce the germline difference seen at one junction end. The chain uses TRBV6-1 and TRBJ1-1; the match to TRBD1 covers 10 bases. The CDR3 spans 14 residues. Per germline, CDR1 MNHNS and CDR2 SASEGT. CDR3 loop: CAGSLGQGGTEALF. The CDR3 bases are TGTGCCGGCAGTCTAGGACAGGGGGGCACTGAAGCTTTATTT.

About this clonotype: As the CDR3 is not closed by the conserved phenylalanine or tryptophan, this likely results from a read error. No DNA is shown, since the ends of the CDR3 on it are uncertain; the CDR3 is the one TCRdb lists. V usage is TRBV4-2 and J usage is TRBJ2-7; the table's D call TRBD2 went unverified against the DNA. From germline, CDR1 is LGHNA and CDR2 YNFKEQ. A total of 14 residues make up the CDR3, ends included. The CDR3 here is CASSQDTRAGEQCL.

Regarding this clonotype: Sequence at one end of the junction differs from germline and may be a read error. The V and J genes are TRBV11-2 and TRBJ2-1; 9 bases match TRBD2. The CDR3 runs 18 residues. CDR1 SGHAT and CDR2 FQNNGV come from the germline V gene. The DNA for the CDR3 is TGTGCCAACAGCTTGGAGGGATTAGCGGGAGCAGGGTACAATGAGCAGTTCTTC. This gives the protein CANSLEGLAGAGYNEQFF.

This clonotype was seen only a few times. The rearrangement uses TRBV11-2 and TRBJ2-3, with D possibly being TRBD2 (5 bases). The length of the CDR3 is 14 residues. The V gene lost 3 bases and the J gene lost 2 bases, with 9 bases spanning the gap. Looked up from germline, CDR1 is SGHAT and CDR2 is FQNNGV. The CDR3 coding sequence is TGTGCCAGCAGCTTGAGGCGGGTCACAGATACGCAGTATTTT. This translates into CASSLRRVTDTQYF.

This clonotype was seen a few times. At one of its ends the junction is not consistent with the germline gene, which may arise from a read error. The chain employs TRBV6-6 and TRBJ2-1, with TRBD2 matching over 8 bases. The germline V gene has CDR1 MNHNY and CDR2 SVGAGI (reference sequence). The CDR3 runs to 13 residues. CDR3 loop: CATFSGVYNKQFF. In nucleotides, the CDR3 is TGTGCAACCTTTAGCGGGGTCTACAATAAGCAGTTCTTC.

Turning to this clonotype: A single base separates this from a much larger clone, so it may be a read error. This rearrangement joins TRBV20-1 to TRBJ1-1; D may be TRBD1 (5 bases). The ends were cut back, 4 bases at V and 1 base at J, with 16 bases in the middle. Looked up from germline, CDR1 is DFQATT and CDR2 is SNEGSKA (reference sequence). The CDR3 is 15 residues long. As DNA, the CDR3 is TGCAGTGCTAAAGCTTCTCGGGGGGGGAACACTGAAGCTTTCTTT. Its translation: CSAKASRGGNTEAFF.

This clonotype was counted between two and nine times. The genes are TRBV29-1 and TRBJ2-1; perhaps TRBD2 as D (6 bases). Germline loops: CDR1 SQVTM, CDR2 ANQGSEA. V was cut by 1 base and J by 8 bases, with 15 bases left in between. The CDR3 totals 14 residues. The CDR3 here is CSVEGWRGEDEQFF. CDR3 coding DNA: TGCAGCGTTGAAGGGTGGAGAGGGGAGGATGAGCAGTTCTTC.

Concerning this clonotype: No conserved phenylalanine or tryptophan ends this CDR3, so it is likely a read error. The chain employs TRBV29-1 and TRBJ1-1; tentatively, D is TRBD1 (6 bases). V dropped 0 bases and J dropped 7 bases, with 33 bases sitting between them. There are 20 residues in the CDR3. Germline CDR1 is SQVTM and CDR2 is ANQGSEA. DNA of the CDR3: TGCAGCGTTGAAGATCCGGGTTTGGTGTGGGGGGCGCGGGATCCGGTTGAAGCTTTCATT. It yields the protein CSVEDPGLVWGARDPVEAFI.

This clonotype was counted between two and nine times. The chain joins TRBV11-2 to TRBJ2-2, with D possibly TRBD1 on 6 matching bases. The CDR3 extends over 15 amino acids. Germline V gives CDR1 SGHAT, CDR2 FQNNGV. V gave up 4 bases and J gave up 7 bases, with 16 bases separating them. CDR3 in amino acids: CASSSQGWEGGELFF. The CDR3, as DNA: TGTGCCAGCAGCTCACAGGGTTGGGAAGGCGGGGAGCTGTTTTTT.

This clonotype has a count of ten or more. The chain links TRBV7-8 to TRBJ2-5; 7 nucleotides align to TRBD2. The CDR3 has 17 residues. CDR1 and CDR2 (germline): SGHVS, FQNEAQ. V was clipped by 5 bases and J by 1 base; unmatched bases: 13. The CDR3 spells CASSPTHWAGVQETQYF. Written as DNA, the CDR3 is TGTGCCAGCAGCCCCACGCATTGGGCGGGGGTCCAAGAGACCCAGTACTTC.